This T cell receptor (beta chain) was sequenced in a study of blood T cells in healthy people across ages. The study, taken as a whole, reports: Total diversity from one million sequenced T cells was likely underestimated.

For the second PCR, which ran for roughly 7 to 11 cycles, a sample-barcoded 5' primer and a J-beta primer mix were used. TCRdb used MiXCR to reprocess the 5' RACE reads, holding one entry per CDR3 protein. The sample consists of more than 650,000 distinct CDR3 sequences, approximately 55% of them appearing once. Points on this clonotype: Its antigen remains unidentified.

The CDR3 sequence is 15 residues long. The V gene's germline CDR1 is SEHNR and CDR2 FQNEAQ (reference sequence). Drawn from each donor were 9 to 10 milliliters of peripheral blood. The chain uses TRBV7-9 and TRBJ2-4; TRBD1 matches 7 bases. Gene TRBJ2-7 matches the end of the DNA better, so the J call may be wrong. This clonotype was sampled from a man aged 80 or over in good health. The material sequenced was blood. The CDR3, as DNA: TGTGCCAGCAGCCTTCAGGGGGTCCCGTCCTACGAGCAGTACTTC. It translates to CASSLQGVPSYEQYF.